The next 30 T cell receptor beta chains were all read from a single sample in a study of patients and donors after allogeneic stem cell transplantation. TCRdb used MiXCR to reprocess the RT-PCR reads, holding one entry per CDR3 protein. The sample holds approximately 250,000 distinct CDR3 sequences, roughly 13% seen once. Material: blood, either unsorted or a sorted T cell fraction (not recorded which). Every receptor here comes from a human donor who was either an allogeneic HSCT recipient or a stem cell or donor lymphocyte infusion donor (not recorded which). It is not recorded whose cells these are; they may come from a transplant donor.

This sequence joins TRBV11-2 and TRBJ2-3; TRBD1 might be the D (5 bases). The CDR3 loop spans 15 amino acids. V was trimmed by 1 base and J by 6 bases, leaving 14 bases between them. Per germline, CDR1 SGHAT and CDR2 FQNNGV. Written as DNA, the CDR3 is TGTGCCAGCAGCTTAGCGGGTAGCAGGGTGGATACGCAGTATTTT. Its translation: CASSLAGSRVDTQYF.

This clonotype was detected many times. In DNA, the CDR3 is TGCAGTGCGAGGAGGGGCAGGGAAGCAACTAATGAAAAACTGTTTTTT. Residues: CSARRGREATNEKLFF. The chain couples TRBV20-1 to TRBJ1-4; the D gene is possibly TRBD1 (5 bases). Germline V gene data show CDR1 as DFQATT and CDR2 as SNEGSKA (reference sequence). Trimming cost V 6 bases and J 0 bases, with 17 bases left between them. The CDR3 is 16 amino acids.

There are a few counts of this clonotype. The gene calls are TRBV20-1 and TRBJ2-3, with 9 bases aligning to TRBD2. Losses at the gene ends were 2 bases for V and 2 bases for J; bases not matched to a gene: 8. This CDR3 is 16 amino acids long. Germline V gene sequence: CDR1 DFQATT, CDR2 SNEGSKA (reference sequence). In DNA, the CDR3 is TGCAGTGCTAGATTCTCCCTAGCGGGAATCACAGATACGCAGTATTTT. It yields the protein CSARFSLAGITDTQYF.

This clonotype was seen a few times. V and J are TRBV5-4 and TRBJ2-3; a weak D match, TRBD2 (7 bases). V dropped 2 bases and J dropped 1 base, with 14 bases sitting between them. CDR1 and CDR2 (germline): SGHNT, YYREEE (reference sequence). This CDR3 has 16 amino acids. The CDR3 spells CASSLFRGGGTDTQYF. Here the CDR3 DNA reads TGTGCCAGCAGCTTATTCCGCGGGGGCGGCACAGATACGCAGTATTTT.

In this sample, this clonotype turned up many times. The rearrangement uses TRBV19 and TRBJ1-5; D gene ambiguous. There are 16 residues in the CDR3. V dropped 0 bases and J dropped 5 bases, with 14 bases sitting between them. Germline V CDR1 and CDR2: LNHDA, SQIVND (reference sequence). As DNA, the CDR3 is TGTGCCAGTAGTATAGATCTCGTGGTGAGGCATCAGCCCCAGCATTTT. Translating gives CASSIDLVVRHQPQHF.

This clonotype was seen more than once but under ten times. The V call is TRBV20-1, the J call TRBJ2-1; 11 positions match TRBD2. Germline CDR1 and CDR2: DFQATT and SNEGSKA (reference sequence). J lost 7 bases, V lost 7 bases, and 6 bases had no gene match. This CDR3 region has 13 residues. CDR3 sequence reads: CSGASGGRNEQFF. The DNA of the CDR3 is TGCAGTGGAGCTAGCGGGGGGAGGAATGAGCAGTTCTTC.

This clonotype was found many times. V and J are TRBV29-1 and TRBJ2-7, with TRBD2 identical over 13 bases. The germline CDR1 and CDR2 sequences are SQVTM and ANQGSEA. This CDR3 comprises 14 residues. V trimming: 7 bases; J trimming: 1 base; junction bases outside the gene matches: 4. The CDR3 DNA is TGCAGCGCCCGGACTAGCGGGGGATCCTACGAGCAGTACTTC. The encoded protein is CSARTSGGSYEQYF.

This clonotype was observed at least ten times. The J gene is TRBJ2-5, the V gene TRBV10-3; a weak D match, TRBD2 (7 bases). The CDR3 is 13 amino acids. The V gene lost 8 bases and the J gene lost 5 bases, with 15 bases spanning the gap. Germline CDR1 ENHRY, CDR2 SYGVKD. This CDR3 is CAIAGATGETQYF. CDR3 DNA sequence: TGTGCCATCGCGGGGGCAACTGGGGAGACCCAGTACTTC.

This clonotype occurred a few times. The J gene is TRBJ2-1, the V gene TRBV4-1; 8 bases fit TRBD2. The CDR3 is made up of 16 amino acids. The germline V gene has CDR1 MGHRA and CDR2 YSYEKL. V was clipped by 0 bases and J by 8 bases; unmatched bases: 9. The CDR3: CASSQDSSGSVDEQFF. The CDR3 nucleotides are TGCGCCAGCAGCCAAGATTCGAGCGGGAGCGTAGATGAGCAGTTCTTC.

This clonotype was counted only a few times. This rearrangement joins TRBV7-2 to TRBJ1-5; D uncertain. Germline-derived CDR1 and CDR2 are SGHTA and FQGNSA. Trimming shortened V by 0 bases and J by 3 bases, and 6 bases separated the two germline ends. This CDR3 has 14 residues. The CDR3 DNA is TGTGCCAGCAGCTTAGCCCAGTACAATCAGCCCCAGCATTTT. It codes for CASSLAQYNQPQHF.

The chain recombines TRBV6-2 or TRBV6-3 with TRBJ2-3; D ambiguous. V was pared by 2 bases and J by 1 base, with 7 bases between. The length of the CDR3 is 14 residues. Germline CDR1 and CDR2: MNHEY and SVGEGT. This CDR3 reads CASSYNGGTDTQYF. The CDR3 DNA sequence: TGTGCCAGCAGTTACAATGGGGGCACAGATACGCAGTATTTT.

This clonotype was seen a handful of times. V usage is TRBV20-1 and J usage is TRBJ2-3; 9 positions agree with TRBD2. J was trimmed by 4 bases and V by 8 bases; bases with no gene match: 7. Germline CDR1 reads DFQATT; CDR2 reads SNEGSKA (reference sequence). The CDR3 extends over 13 amino acids. The CDR3 loop reads CSPRRGGSDTQYF. CDR3 DNA: TGCAGTCCGCGGCGGGGGGGGTCAGATACGCAGTATTTT.

The chain recombines TRBV5-1 with TRBJ2-7, with 9 bases identical to TRBD2. Germline V gene lookup returns CDR1 SGHRS and CDR2 YFSETQ. V lost 3 bases, J lost 0 bases, and 4 bases stayed unmatched. CDR3 size: 15 residues. CDR3 amino acids: CASSSNSGSSYEQYF. CDR3 sequence (DNA): TGCGCCAGCAGCTCGAATAGCGGGAGCTCCTACGAGCAGTACTTC.

In its sample, this clonotype was seen a few times. The chain has TRBV3-1 and TRBJ1-5; D remains unclear. The CDR3 spans 18 residues. V lost 0 bases to trimming and J lost 0 bases, with 15 bases between them. From germline, CDR1 is LGHDT and CDR2 YNNKEL (reference sequence). The CDR3: CASSQDPPGPVSNQPQHF. CDR3 nucleotide sequence: TGTGCCAGCAGCCAAGATCCGCCTGGGCCAGTTAGCAATCAGCCCCAGCATTTT.

This clonotype was counted between two and nine times. V is TRBV12-5 and J is TRBJ1-5, with D possibly TRBD1 on 5 matching bases. CDR1 and CDR2 (germline): LGHNT, FRNRAP. This CDR3 is built from 17 residues. Trimming took off 0 bases at V and 0 bases at J, with 12 bases between the two ends. Here the CDR3 reads CASGLVLTVGSNQPQHF. Here the CDR3 DNA reads TGTGCTAGTGGTTTGGTACTGACAGTGGGTAGCAATCAGCCCCAGCATTTT.

This clonotype showed up many times. The chain has TRBV5-1 and TRBJ1-5, with TRBD1 matching 7 bases. Losses at the gene ends were 0 bases for V and 3 bases for J; bases not matched to a gene: 6. There are 16 residues in the CDR3. The germline V gene encodes CDR1 SGHRS and CDR2 YFSETQ. The CDR3 reads CASSLGSGGTNQPQHF. In DNA, the CDR3 is TGCGCCAGCAGCTTGGGTTCAGGGGGAACCAATCAGCCCCAGCATTTT.

The sample holds a few counts of this clonotype. The chain is built from TRBV20-1 and TRBJ1-2; D possibly corresponds to TRBD1 (5 bases). The CDR3 loop spans 16 amino acids. Trimming took off 3 bases at V and 3 bases at J, with 20 bases between the two ends. Germline V gene sequence: CDR1 DFQATT, CDR2 SNEGSKA (reference sequence). The CDR3 sequence is CSASLAGIRGHYGYTF. Written as DNA, the CDR3 is TGCAGTGCTAGTTTAGCAGGGATTCGGGGTCACTATGGCTACACCTTC.

This clonotype was seen a handful of times. CDR3 bases: TGCAGCGTTGGGGGCAGCCCCAGAGAGGGCTACACCTTC. Translated: CSVGGSPREGYTF. This chain connects TRBV29-1 to TRBJ1-2; maybe TRBD1 (5 bases). V was shortened by 4 bases and J by 8 bases, with 17 bases between the two germline ends. The CDR3 consists of 13 residues. The germline gives CDR1 SQVTM, CDR2 ANQGSEA.

This clonotype was recorded a few times. The chain employs TRBV6-1 and TRBJ1-1, with unresolved D. This CDR3 spans 15 amino acids. Trimming removed 5 bases at V and 4 bases at J, with 17 bases between. Germline V CDR1 and CDR2: MNHNS, SASEGT. For the CDR3, the DNA is TGTGCCAGCAGTCCCCGGGGATGGGTCAGCACTGAAGCTTTCTTT. This gives the protein CASSPRGWVSTEAFF.

The chain has TRBV7-9 and TRBJ1-2, with D possibly being TRBD1 (5 bases). This CDR3 comprises 16 residues. Germline CDR1 is SEHNR and CDR2 is FQNEAQ (reference sequence). V was trimmed by 7 bases and J by 7 bases, leaving 25 bases between them. The CDR3, as DNA: TGTGCCAGCACCCCCGGGACGGACCTCGATACCGGTGGCTACACCTTC. It codes for CASTPGTDLDTGGYTF.

The chain recombines TRBV19 with TRBJ1-1; TRBD1 might be the D (5 bases). Germline values: CDR1 LNHDA, CDR2 SQIVND (reference sequence). Trimming left V 4 bases short and J 5 bases short, with 20 bases between. CDR3 length: 16 amino acids. CDR3 protein: CASSNIKGYEVTEAFF. CDR3 DNA: TGTGCCAGTAGTAACATCAAGGGGTACGAGGTGACTGAAGCTTTCTTT.

The chain joins TRBV11-2 to TRBJ1-2, with 7 bases matching TRBD1. After removal of 1 base from V and 7 bases from J, the junction contained 6 bases not matched to a gene. This CDR3 spans 14 amino acids. In germline, CDR1 is SGHAT, CDR2 FQNNGV. Written as DNA, the CDR3 is TGTGCCAGCAGCTTAGGGGAGGGGGCGCCTGGCTACACCTTC. Amino acid sequence: CASSLGEGAPGYTF.

The CDR3 here is CASSFQPGQQEAFF. CDR3 DNA: TGTGCCAGCAGTTTTCAACCGGGACAGCAAGAAGCTTTCTTT. V is TRBV6-5 and J is TRBJ1-1; 7 bases are shared with TRBD1. V lost 4 bases, J lost 8 bases, and 10 bases stayed unmatched. CDR1 MNHEY and CDR2 SVGAGI come from the germline V gene. CDR3 size: 14 residues.

The sample holds many counts of this clonotype. In nucleotides, the CDR3 is TGTGCCACCAGCAGAAGGACAGGGGCAACTGGAAACACCATATATTTT. Translated, it gives CATSRRTGATGNTIYF. The chain recombines TRBV15 with TRBJ1-3; 9 bases map to TRBD1. In germline, CDR1 is LNHNV, CDR2 YYDKDF (reference sequence). The ends lost 2 bases at V and 2 bases at J; junction bases unmatched: 4. This CDR3 has 16 residues.

J is TRBJ1-5 and V is TRBV2, with a possible D match to TRBD1 (6 bases). Germline CDR1 and CDR2: SNHLY and FYNNEI. CDR3 length: 14 residues. V lost 6 bases, J lost 2 bases, and 11 bases lay in between. The DNA for the CDR3 is TGTGCCAGCAGACAGGGTGACGGCAATCAGCCCCAGCATTTT. Translated, it gives CASRQGDGNQPQHF.

This sequence joins TRBV10-3 and TRBJ2-3, with TRBD2 matching 11 bases. Germline values: CDR1 ENHRY, CDR2 SYGVKD. This CDR3 has 16 residues. The V and J ends lost 0 bases and 2 bases, in that order; junction bases with no gene match: 1. This CDR3 reads CAISESSGGVTDTQYF. Here the CDR3 DNA reads TGTGCCATCAGTGAGTCTAGCGGGGGGGTCACAGATACGCAGTATTTT.

This clonotype was detected a few times. J is TRBJ2-3 and V is TRBV3-1, with D maybe TRBD2 (7 bases). CDR1 is LGHDT and CDR2 is YNNKEL in the germline V gene (reference sequence). This CDR3 is built from 19 residues. Trimming took 1 base from V and 2 from J, leaving 22 bases between them. CDR3: CASSQVWGSGGPTTDTQYF. In DNA form, the CDR3 reads TGTGCCAGCAGCCAAGTCTGGGGGTCCGGGGGGCCCACCACAGATACGCAGTATTTT.

A single count supports this clonotype. The CDR3 does not end in the conserved phenylalanine or tryptophan, so this is likely a read error. The CDR3 here is CASTLPAGYNEQFL. CDR3 DNA sequence: TGTGCCAGCACCCTCCCGGCAGGGTACAATGAGCAGTTCTTG. The chain recombines TRBV2 with TRBJ2-1; D might be TRBD1 (5 bases). CDR1 and CDR2 (germline): SNHLY, FYNNEI. The CDR3 loop spans 14 amino acids. The V and J ends lost 7 bases and 4 bases respectively, with 14 bases between them.

This clonotype was recorded a few times. V usage is TRBV18 and J usage is TRBJ2-3, with TRBD1 identical over 8 bases. V lost 3 bases to trimming and J lost 6 bases; unmatched junction nucleotides: 5. Germline assignment: CDR1 KGHSH and CDR2 LQKENI. The CDR3 spans 14 residues. CDR3 protein: CASSPGQAPDTQYF. DNA for the CDR3: TGTGCCAGCTCACCGGGACAGGCCCCGGATACGCAGTATTTT. The whole variable domain, filled in from reference TRBV18 and TRBJ2-3, reads NAGVMQNPRHLVRRRGQEARLRCSPMKGHSHVYWYRQLPEEGLKFMVYLQKENIIDESGMPKERFSAEFPKEGPSILRIQQVVRGDSAAYFCASSPGQAPDTQYFGPGTRLTVL.

V usage is TRBV30 and J usage is TRBJ1-3; D is possibly TRBD1 (5 bases). The CDR3 is 12 amino acids. The germline V and J ends were trimmed by 0 bases and 8 bases, with 8 bases remaining between them. Germline CDR1 is GTSNPN and CDR2 is SVGIG (reference sequence). The CDR3 here is CAWSVQVHTIYF. DNA of the CDR3: TGTGCCTGGAGTGTACAGGTGCACACCATATATTTT.